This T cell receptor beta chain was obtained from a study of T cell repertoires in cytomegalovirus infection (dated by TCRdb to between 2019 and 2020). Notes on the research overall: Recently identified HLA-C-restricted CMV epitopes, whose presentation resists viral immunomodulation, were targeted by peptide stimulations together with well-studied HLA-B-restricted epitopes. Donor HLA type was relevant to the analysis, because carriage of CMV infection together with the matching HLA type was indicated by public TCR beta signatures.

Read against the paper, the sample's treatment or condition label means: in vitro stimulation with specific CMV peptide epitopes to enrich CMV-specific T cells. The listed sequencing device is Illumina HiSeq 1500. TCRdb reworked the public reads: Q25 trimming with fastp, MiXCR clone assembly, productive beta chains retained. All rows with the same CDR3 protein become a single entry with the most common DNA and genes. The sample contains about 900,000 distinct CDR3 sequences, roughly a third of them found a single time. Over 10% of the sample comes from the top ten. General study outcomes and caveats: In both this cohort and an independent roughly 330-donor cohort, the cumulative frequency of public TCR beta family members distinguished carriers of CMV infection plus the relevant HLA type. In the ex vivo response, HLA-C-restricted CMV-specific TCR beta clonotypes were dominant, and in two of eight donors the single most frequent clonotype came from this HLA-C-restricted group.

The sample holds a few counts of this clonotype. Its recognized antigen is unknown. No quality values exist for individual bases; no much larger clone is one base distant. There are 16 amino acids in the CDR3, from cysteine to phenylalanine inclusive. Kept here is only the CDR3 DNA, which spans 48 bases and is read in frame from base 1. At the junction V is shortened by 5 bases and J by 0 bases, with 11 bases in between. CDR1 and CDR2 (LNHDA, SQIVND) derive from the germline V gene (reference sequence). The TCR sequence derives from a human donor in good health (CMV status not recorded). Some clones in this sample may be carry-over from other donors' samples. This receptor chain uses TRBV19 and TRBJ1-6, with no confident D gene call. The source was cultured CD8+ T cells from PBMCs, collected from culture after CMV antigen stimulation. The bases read TGTGCCAGTAGTCCGTTCGTAGCCTCCTATAATTCACCCCTCCACTTT. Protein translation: CASSPFVASYNSPLHF. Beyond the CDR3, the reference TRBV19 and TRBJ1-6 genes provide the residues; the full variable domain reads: DGGITQSPKYLFRKEGQNVTLSCEQNLNHDAMYWYRQDPGQGLRLIYYSQIVNDFQKGDIAEGYSVSREKKESFPLTVTSAQKNPTAFYLCASSPFVASYNSPLHFGNGTRLTVT.